The clone carrying this T cell receptor (beta chain) has a handful of counts. What it recognizes is unknown. Trimming pared 1 base from V and 4 bases from J, leaving 6 bases between. The CDR3 loop spans 13 amino acids. The germline CDR1 and CDR2 sequences are MNHEY and SVGAGI. Quantitative 5'-RACE with molecular barcodes generated TCR beta libraries. TCRdb re-called the 5' RACE reads through MiXCR, storing one row per CDR3 protein. The data hold hundreds of thousands of distinct CDR3 sequences, with roughly 10% observed a single time. The data originate from a study of CD8 T cells in ankylosing spondylitis. General observations from the study: Apparently characteristic of ankylosing spondylitis blood was a TCR beta motif (roughly eight highly homologous variants). Prior work had noted some motif variants in reactive arthritis blood and synovial fluid. According to the report, clones linked to the disease were significantly enriched in matched synovial fluid samples taken from ankylosing spondylitis patients. Those disease-linked clones were CD8+; they were also relatively rare in peripheral blood.

The receptor was derived from a male donor with ankylosing spondylitis. This chain links TRBV6-5 with TRBJ2-3; D is uncertain. The sample consisted of blood, either unsorted or a sorted T cell fraction (not recorded which). In DNA, the CDR3 is TGTGCCAGCAGTTACTATCGGGCAGATACGCAGTATTTT. Amino acid sequence: CASSYYRADTQYF.